The sequence of this T cell receptor beta chain was determined in a study of blood T cell repertoires in COVID-19. The method was immunoSEQ multiplex PCR; TCRdb's version includes in-frame clones alone and lacks a portion of them. Among more than 110,000 clones listed, roughly 80% were seen once. The sample holds one count of this clone. Trimming left V 7 bases short and J 1 base short, with 19 bases between. The germline gives CDR1 SGHVS, CDR2 FQNEAQ. The CDR3 is 16 amino acids. J is TRBJ1-1 and V is TRBV7-8, with D uncertain. The sample consisted of peripheral blood. The clonotype was recovered from a woman in her 50s with active or convalescent COVID-19. CDR3 amino acids: CASTPRGPRGNTEAFF. The CDR3 coding sequence is TGTGCCAGCACCCCCCGAGGTCCCCGGGGGAACACTGAAGCTTTCTTT.